This T cell receptor beta chain was found in a study of T cell responses to AZD1222 COVID-19 vaccine. Study-wide results and caveats: All repertoire sampling was performed exclusively after the peak T cell response.

The CDR3 loop spans 17 amino acids. Germline V gives CDR1 SGHRS, CDR2 YFSETQ. V gave up 4 bases and J gave up 2 bases; unmatched junction bases: 9. TCRdb's table, derived via immunoSEQ multiplex PCR, lists solely in-frame clones and lacks some. The sample holds hundreds of thousands of clones, under 95% seen once. This clone turned up a few times. Its matching antigen is unknown. The clonotype was recovered from an adult in good health. The specimen was peripheral blood, collected on day 0 of MenACWY control vaccination. V usage is TRBV5-1 and J usage is TRBJ2-5; 12 bases line up with TRBD2. The CDR3 is CASSNPSGGVGQETQYF. The CDR3 nucleotides are TGCGCCAGCAGCAACCCTAGCGGGGGGGTTGGGCAAGAGACCCAGTACTTC.